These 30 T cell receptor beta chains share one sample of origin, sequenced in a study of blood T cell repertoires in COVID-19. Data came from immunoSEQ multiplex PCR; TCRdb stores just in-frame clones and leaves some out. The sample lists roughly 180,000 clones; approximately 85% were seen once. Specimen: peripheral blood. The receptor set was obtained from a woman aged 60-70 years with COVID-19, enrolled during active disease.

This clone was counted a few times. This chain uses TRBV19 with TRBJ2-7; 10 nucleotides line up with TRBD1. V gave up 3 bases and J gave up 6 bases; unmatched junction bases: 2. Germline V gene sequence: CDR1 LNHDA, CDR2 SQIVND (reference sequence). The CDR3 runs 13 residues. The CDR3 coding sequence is TGTGCCAGTAGTATTGACAGGGGGCGCGAGCAGTACTTC. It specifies CASSIDRGREQYF.

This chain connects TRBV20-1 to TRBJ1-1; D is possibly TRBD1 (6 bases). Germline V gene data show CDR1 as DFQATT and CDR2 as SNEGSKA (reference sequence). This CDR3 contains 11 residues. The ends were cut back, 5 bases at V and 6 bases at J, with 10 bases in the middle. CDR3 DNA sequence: TGCAGTGCTGGGGGCTACGCTGAAGCTTTCTTT. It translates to CSAGGYAEAFF.

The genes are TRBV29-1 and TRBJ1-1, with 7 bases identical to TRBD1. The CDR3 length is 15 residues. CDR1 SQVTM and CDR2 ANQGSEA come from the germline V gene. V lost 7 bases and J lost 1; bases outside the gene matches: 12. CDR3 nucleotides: TGCAGCGCCAACACCCCCGGGACAGCGAACACTGAAGCTTTCTTT. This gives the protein CSANTPGTANTEAFF.

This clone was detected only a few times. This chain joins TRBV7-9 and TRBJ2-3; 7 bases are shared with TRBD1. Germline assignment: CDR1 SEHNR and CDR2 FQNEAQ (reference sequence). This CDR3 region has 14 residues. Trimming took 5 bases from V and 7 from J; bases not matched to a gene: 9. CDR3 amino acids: CASSETGVWNTQYF. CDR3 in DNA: TGTGCCAGCAGCGAAACAGGGGTGTGGAATACGCAGTATTTT.

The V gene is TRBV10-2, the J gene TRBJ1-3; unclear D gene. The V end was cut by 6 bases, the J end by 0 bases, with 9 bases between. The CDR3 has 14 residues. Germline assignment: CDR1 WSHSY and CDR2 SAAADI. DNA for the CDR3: TGCGCCAGCAGACGGAGCAACTCTGGAAACACCATATATTTT. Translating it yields CASRRSNSGNTIYF.

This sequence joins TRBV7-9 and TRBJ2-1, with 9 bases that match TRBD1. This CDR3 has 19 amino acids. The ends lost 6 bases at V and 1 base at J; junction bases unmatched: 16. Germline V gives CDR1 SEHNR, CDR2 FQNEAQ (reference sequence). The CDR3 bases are TGTGCCAGCAGTTCTTACCTTGGTACGGGACAGGGTTCCTACAATGAGCAGTTCTTC. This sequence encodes CASSSYLGTGQGSYNEQFF.

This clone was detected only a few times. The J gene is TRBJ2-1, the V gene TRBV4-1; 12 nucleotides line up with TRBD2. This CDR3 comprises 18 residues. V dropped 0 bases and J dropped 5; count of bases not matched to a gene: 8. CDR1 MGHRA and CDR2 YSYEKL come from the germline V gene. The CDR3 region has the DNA TGCGCCAGCAGCCAAGACAGGACTAGCGGGACTTATAACAATGAGCAGTTCTTC. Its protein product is CASSQDRTSGTYNNEQFF.

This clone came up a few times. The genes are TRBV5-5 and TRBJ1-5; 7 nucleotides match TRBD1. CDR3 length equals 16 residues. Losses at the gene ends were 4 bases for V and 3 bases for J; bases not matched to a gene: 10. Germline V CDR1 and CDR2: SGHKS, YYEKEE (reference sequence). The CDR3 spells CASSTTGSSSNQPQHF. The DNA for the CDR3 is TGTGCCAGCAGCACGACAGGGTCAAGCTCCAATCAGCCCCAGCATTTT.

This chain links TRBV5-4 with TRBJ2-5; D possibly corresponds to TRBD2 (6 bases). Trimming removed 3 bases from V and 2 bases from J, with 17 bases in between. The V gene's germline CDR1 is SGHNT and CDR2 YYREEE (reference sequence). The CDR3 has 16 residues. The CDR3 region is CASSSTGVAAQETQYF. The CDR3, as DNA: TGTGCCAGCAGCTCAACCGGAGTAGCGGCACAAGAGACCCAGTACTTC.

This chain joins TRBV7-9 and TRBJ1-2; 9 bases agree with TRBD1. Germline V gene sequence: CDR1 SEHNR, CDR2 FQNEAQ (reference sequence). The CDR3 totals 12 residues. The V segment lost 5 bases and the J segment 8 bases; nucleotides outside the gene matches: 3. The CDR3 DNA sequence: TGTGCCAGCAGCGAGGGGACAGGGGGCTACACCTTC. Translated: CASSEGTGGYTF.

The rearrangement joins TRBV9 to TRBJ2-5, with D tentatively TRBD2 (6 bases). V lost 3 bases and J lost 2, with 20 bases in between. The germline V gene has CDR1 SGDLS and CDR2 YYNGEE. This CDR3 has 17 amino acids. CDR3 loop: CASSAPRGGTSQETQYF. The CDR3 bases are TGTGCCAGCAGCGCCCCACGAGGAGGGACGAGTCAAGAGACCCAGTACTTC.

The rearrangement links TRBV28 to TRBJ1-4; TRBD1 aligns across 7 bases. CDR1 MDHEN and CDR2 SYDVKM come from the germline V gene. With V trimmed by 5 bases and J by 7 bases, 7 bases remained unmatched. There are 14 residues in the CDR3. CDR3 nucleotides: TGTGCCAGCAGTCTCCCGGGACAGACTGAAAAACTGTTTTTT. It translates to CASSLPGQTEKLFF.

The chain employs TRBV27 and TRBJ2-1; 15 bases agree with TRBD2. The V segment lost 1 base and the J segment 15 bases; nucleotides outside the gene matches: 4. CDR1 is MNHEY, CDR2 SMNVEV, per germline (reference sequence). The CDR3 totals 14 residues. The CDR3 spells CASSLFGLAGGMFF. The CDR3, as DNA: TGTGCCAGCAGTTTATTTGGACTAGCGGGAGGGATGTTCTTC.

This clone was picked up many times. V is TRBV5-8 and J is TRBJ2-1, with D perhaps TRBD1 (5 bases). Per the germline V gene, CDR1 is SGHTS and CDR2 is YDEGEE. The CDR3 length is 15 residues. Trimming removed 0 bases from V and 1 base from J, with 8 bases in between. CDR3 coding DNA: TGTGCCAGCAGCTTGGCGCAGGGTTCCTACAATGAGCAGTTCTTC. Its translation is CASSLAQGSYNEQFF.

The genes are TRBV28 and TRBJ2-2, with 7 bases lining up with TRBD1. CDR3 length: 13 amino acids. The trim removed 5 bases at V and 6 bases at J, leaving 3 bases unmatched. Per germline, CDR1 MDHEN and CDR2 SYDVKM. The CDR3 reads CASSDRAPGELFF. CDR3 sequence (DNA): TGTGCCAGCAGTGACAGGGCCCCCGGGGAGCTGTTTTTT.

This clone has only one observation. The CDR3 here is CASGLRMNTEAFF. The CDR3 nucleotides read TGTGCCAGCGGTTTGAGGATGAACACTGAAGCTTTCTTT. The chain joins TRBV2 to TRBJ1-1; D call uncertain. The germline V gene encodes CDR1 SNHLY and CDR2 FYNNEI. The CDR3 runs 13 residues. The germline V and J ends were trimmed by 8 bases and 0 bases, with 10 bases remaining between them.

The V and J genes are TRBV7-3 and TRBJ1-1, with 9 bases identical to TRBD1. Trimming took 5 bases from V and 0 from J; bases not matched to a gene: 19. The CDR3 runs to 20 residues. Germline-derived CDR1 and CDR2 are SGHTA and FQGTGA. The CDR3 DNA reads TGTGCCAGCAGCCCTCCGGGACAGGGACTGTTCCTGGGGATGAACACTGAAGCTTTCTTT. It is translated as CASSPPGQGLFLGMNTEAFF.

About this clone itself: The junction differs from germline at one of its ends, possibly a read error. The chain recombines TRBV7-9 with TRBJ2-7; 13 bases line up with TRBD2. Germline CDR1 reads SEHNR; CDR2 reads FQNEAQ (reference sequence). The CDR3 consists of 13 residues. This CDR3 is CASSKEGLAGPAF. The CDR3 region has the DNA TGTGCCAGCAGCAAAGAGGGACTAGCGGGACCCGCCTTC.

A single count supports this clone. CDR3 DNA sequence: TGTGCCAGCAGCTTAGGCGGTAGCGGAGGTGGGGCAGATACGCAGTATTTT. This translates into CASSLGGSGGGADTQYF. The chain uses TRBV13 and TRBJ2-3, with D maybe TRBD2 (6 bases). The CDR3 contains 17 residues. The germline V gene has CDR1 PRHDT and CDR2 FYEKMQ (reference sequence). Trimming shortened V by 0 bases and J by 4 bases, and 17 bases separated the two germline ends. The full variable domain, its missing parts supplied by reference TRBV13 and TRBJ2-3, is AAGVIQSPRHLIKEKRETATLKCYPIPRHDTVYWYQQGPGQDPQFLISFYEKMQSDKGSIPDRFSAQQFSDYHSELNMSSLELGDSALYFCASSLGGSGGGADTQYFGPGTRLTVL.

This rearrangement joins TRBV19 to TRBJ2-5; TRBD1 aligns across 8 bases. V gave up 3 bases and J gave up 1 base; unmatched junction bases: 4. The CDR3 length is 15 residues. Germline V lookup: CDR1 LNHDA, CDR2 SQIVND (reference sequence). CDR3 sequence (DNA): TGTGCCAGTAGTATTGGACAGGGTGGCCAAGAGACCCAGTACTTC. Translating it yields CASSIGQGGQETQYF.

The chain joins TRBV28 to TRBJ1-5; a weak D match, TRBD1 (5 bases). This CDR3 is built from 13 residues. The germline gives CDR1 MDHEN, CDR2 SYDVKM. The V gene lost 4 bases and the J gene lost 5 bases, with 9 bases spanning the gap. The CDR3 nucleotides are TGTGCCAGCAGTTGGCAGGGTGATCAGCCCCAGCATTTT. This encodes CASSWQGDQPQHF.

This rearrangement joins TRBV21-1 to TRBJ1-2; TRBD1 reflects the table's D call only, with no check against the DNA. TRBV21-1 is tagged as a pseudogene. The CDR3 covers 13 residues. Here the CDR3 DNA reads TGTGCCAGCAGCAAAGGCCAGGCCCCTGGCTACACCTTC. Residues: CASSKGQAPGYTF.

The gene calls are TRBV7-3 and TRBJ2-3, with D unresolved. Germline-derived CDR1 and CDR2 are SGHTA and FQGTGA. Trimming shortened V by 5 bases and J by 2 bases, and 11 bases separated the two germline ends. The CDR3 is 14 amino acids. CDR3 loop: CASSPRRDTDTQYF. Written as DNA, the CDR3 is TGTGCCAGCAGCCCCCGCCGCGACACAGATACGCAGTATTTT.

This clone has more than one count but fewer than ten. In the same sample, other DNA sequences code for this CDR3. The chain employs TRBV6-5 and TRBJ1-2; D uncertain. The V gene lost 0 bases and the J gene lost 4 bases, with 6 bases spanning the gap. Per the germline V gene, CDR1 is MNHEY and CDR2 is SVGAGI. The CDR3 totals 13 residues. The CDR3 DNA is TGTGCCAGCAGTTACTCCACAGTCTATGGCTACACCTTC. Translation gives CASSYSTVYGYTF.

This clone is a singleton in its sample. CDR3 sequence (DNA): TGTGCCAGCAGGCCGCTAGCGGGTTACAATGAGCAGTTCTTC. Its translation: CASRPLAGYNEQFF. The chain carries TRBV6-5 and TRBJ2-1, with TRBD2 matching over 8 bases. The V and J ends lost 6 bases and 4 bases, in that order; junction bases with no gene match: 5. The CDR3 covers 14 residues. The germline V gene encodes CDR1 MNHEY and CDR2 SVGAGI.

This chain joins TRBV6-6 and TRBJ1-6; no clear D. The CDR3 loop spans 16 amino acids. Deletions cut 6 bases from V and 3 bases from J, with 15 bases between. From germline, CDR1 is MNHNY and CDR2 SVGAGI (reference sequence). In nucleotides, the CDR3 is TGTGCCAGCAGGCCAACAGCGGCTATCTATAATTCACCCCTCCACTTT. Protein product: CASRPTAAIYNSPLHF.

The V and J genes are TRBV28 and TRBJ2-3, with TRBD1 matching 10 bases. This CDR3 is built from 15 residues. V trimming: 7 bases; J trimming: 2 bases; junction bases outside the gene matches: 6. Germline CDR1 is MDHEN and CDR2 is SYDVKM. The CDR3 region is CASTVGTGVTDTQYF. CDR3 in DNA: TGTGCCAGCACGGTGGGGACAGGGGTCACAGATACGCAGTATTTT.

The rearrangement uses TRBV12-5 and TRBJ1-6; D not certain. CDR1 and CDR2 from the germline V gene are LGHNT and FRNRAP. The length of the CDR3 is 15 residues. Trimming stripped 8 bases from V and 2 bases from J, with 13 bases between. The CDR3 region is CASTPRTAYNSPLHF. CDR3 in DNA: TGTGCTAGTACTCCCCGGACTGCCTATAATTCACCCCTCCACTTT.

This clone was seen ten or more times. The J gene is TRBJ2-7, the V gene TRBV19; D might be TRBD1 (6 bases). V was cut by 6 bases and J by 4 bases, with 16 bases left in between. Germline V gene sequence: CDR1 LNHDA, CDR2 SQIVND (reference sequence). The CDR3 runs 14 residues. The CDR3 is CASRMGAGYYEQYF. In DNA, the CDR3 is TGTGCCAGTAGAATGGGGGCCGGTTATTACGAGCAGTACTTC. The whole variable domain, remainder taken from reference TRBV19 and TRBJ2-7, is DGGITQSPKYLFRKEGQNVTLSCEQNLNHDAMYWYRQDPGQGLRLIYYSQIVNDFQKGDIAEGYSVSREKKESFPLTVTSAQKNPTAFYLCASRMGAGYYEQYFGPGTRLTVT.

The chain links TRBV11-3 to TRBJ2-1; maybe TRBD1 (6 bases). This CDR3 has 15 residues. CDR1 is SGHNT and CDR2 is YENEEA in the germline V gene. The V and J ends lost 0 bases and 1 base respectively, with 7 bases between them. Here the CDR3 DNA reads TGTGCCAGCAGCTTAGAACAGGGATCCTACAATGAGCAGTTCTTC. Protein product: CASSLEQGSYNEQFF.